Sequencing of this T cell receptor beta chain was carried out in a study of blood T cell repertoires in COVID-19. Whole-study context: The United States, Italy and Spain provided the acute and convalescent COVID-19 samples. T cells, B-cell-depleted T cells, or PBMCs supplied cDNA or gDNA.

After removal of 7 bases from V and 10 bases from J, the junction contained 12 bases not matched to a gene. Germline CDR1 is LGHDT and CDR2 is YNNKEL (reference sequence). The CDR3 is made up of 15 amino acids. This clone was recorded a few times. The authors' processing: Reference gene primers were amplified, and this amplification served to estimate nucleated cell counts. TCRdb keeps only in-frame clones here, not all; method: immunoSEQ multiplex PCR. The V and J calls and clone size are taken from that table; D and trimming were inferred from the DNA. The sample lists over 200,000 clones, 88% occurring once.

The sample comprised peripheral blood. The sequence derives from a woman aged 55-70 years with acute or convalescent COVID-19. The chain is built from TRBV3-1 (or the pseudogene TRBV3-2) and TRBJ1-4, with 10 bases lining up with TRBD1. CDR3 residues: CASTLTRQGAGKLFF. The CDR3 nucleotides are TGTGCCAGCACCCTAACCAGACAGGGGGCTGGAAAACTGTTTTTT.